A selection of T cell receptor beta chains follows, all from one sample in a study of T cell responses to AZD1222 COVID-19 vaccine. Method: immunoSEQ multiplex PCR; TCRdb's copy keeps in-frame clones and lacks some. The sample has 120,000 to 150,000 clones; about 90% are singletons. This material consisted of peripheral blood, taken on day 0 of AZD1222 vaccination. Receptor source: an adult in good health. Both conserved end residues are part of each CDR3. A D gene is named only where the DNA matches it firmly. For some rows the clone size is stated as once, few or many, or as a class when expanded; others skip it.

j_gene | abundance | v_gene | d_gene | CDR3aa | CDR3nt
TRBJ2-5 | - | TRBV12-3/TRBV12-4 | - | CASSLSEGTTQYF | TGTGCCAGCAGTTTATCCGAGGGCACAACCCAGTACTTC
TRBJ1-6 | - | TRBV4-1 | - | CASSQVGLANSPLHF | TGCGCCAGCAGCCAAGTCGGGCTCGCCAATTCACCCCTCCACTTT
TRBJ1-6 | - | TRBV6-2/TRBV6-3 | TRBD1 | CASSYQTAGTAYNSPLHF | TGTGCCAGCAGTTACCAGACCGCGGGGACAGCATATAATTCACCCCTCCACTTT
TRBJ1-2 | - | TRBV5-4 | - | CASSFGEGSYGYTF | TGTGCCAGCAGCTTCGGGGAAGGAAGCTATGGCTACACCTTC
TRBJ2-1 | few | TRBV9 | TRBD2 | CASSAIGLGWNNEQFF | TGTGCCAGCAGCGCCATCGGACTAGGGTGGAACAATGAGCAGTTCTTC
TRBJ1-4 | few | TRBV28 | - | CASSPNLEPYATNEKLFF | TGTGCCAGCAGCCCAAACCTAGAACCCTATGCAACTAATGAAAAACTGTTTTTT
TRBJ1-2 | - | TRBV5-1 | TRBD1 | CASSLDRGLYGYTF | TGCGCCAGCAGCTTGGACAGGGGGCTCTATGGCTACACCTTC
TRBJ1-1 | - | TRBV19 | - | CASVGTLNTEAFF | TGTGCCAGCGTTGGGACGCTGAACACTGAAGCTTTCTTT
TRBJ2-2 | - | TRBV7-3 | TRBD2 | CASSPSSGRGGELFF | TGTGCCAGCAGCCCATCTAGCGGGAGGGGTGGGGAGCTGTTTTTT
TRBJ2-2 | once | TRBV7-2 | TRBD2 | CASNGGRAVTGELFF | TGTGCCAGCAACGGCGGGAGGGCCGTCACCGGGGAGCTGTTTTTT
TRBJ1-5 | - | TRBV11-2 | - | CASSLEGYSNQPQHF | TGTGCCAGCAGCTTAGAGGGGTATAGCAATCAGCCCCAGCATTTT
TRBJ1-5 | - | TRBV19 | TRBD1 | CASSIPAGTQGTFSQPQHF | TGTGCCAGTAGTATTCCCGCCGGAACACAGGGGACCTTCTCTCAGCCCCAGCATTTT
TRBJ1-2 | - | TRBV4-1 | - | CASSLKAFAGDAANYGYTF | TGCGCCAGCAGCCTTAAGGCATTCGCAGGGGACGCTGCTAACTATGGCTACACCTTC
TRBJ1-2 | - | TRBV30 | TRBD1 | CAWSVGTGRGYTF | TGTGCCTGGAGTGTTGGGACAGGGCGAGGCTACACCTTC
TRBJ2-7 | - | TRBV7-2 | - | CASSLLTTPPEQYF | TGTGCCAGCAGCTTGCTCACAACCCCTCCCGAGCAGTACTTC
TRBJ2-1 | - | TRBV19 | TRBD1 | CASSIDGQGEQFF | TGTGCCAGTAGTATAGATGGACAGGGTGAGCAGTTCTTC
TRBJ2-1 | - | TRBV6-1 | - | CASSEAPGGSYNEQFF | TGTGCCAGCAGTGAAGCGCCCGGGGGCTCCTACAATGAGCAGTTCTTC
TRBJ2-7 | - | TRBV25-1 | - | CASSESQGRHEQYF | TGTGCCAGCAGTGAAAGTCAGGGTAGGCACGAGCAGTACTTC
TRBJ1-1 | once | TRBV30 | - | CAWSPPLRAEAFF | TGTGCCTGGAGTCCCCCCCTGAGAGCCGAAGCTTTCTTT
TRBJ1-1 | - | TRBV18 | - | CASSPLDQNTEAFF | TGTGCCAGCTCACCACTAGATCAGAACACTGAAGCTTTCTTT
TRBJ2-2 | few | TRBV7-7 | - | CASSLSAPGELFF | TGTGCCAGCAGCTTGTCGGCCCCCGGGGAGCTGTTTTTT
TRBJ2-2 | - | TRBV7-2 | - | CASSRTKGIGELFF | TGTGCCAGCAGCCGGACGAAGGGGATCGGGGAGCTGTTTTTT
TRBJ2-7 | - | TRBV4-2 | - | CASSRSRGYEQYF | TGTGCCAGCAGCCGGTCCAGGGGTTACGAGCAGTACTTC
TRBJ2-7 | - | TRBV28 | TRBD2 | CASSHNSGSSYEQYF | TGTGCCAGCAGTCACAATAGCGGGAGCTCCTACGAGCAGTACTTC
TRBJ2-7 | few | TRBV2 | - | CASRGTVRIYEQYF | TGTGCCAGCAGGGGGACGGTTCGAATCTACGAGCAGTACTTC
TRBJ1-2 | - | TRBV27 | TRBD1 | CASRRDRGYGYTF | TGTGCCAGCAGACGGGACAGGGGGTATGGCTACACCTTC
TRBJ1-1 | - | TRBV5-1 | TRBD1 | CASSLGGKTGKIWNTEAFF | TGCGCCAGCAGCCTTGGGGGTAAGACAGGGAAGATTTGGAACACTGAAGCTTTCTTT
TRBJ2-3 | - | TRBV7-6 | - | CASSLRVAEGRNTQYF | TGTGCCAGCAGCTTGCGCGTAGCGGAGGGCAGGAATACGCAGTATTTT
TRBJ2-1 | once | TRBV27 | - | CASSLWKGRGTEAFF | TGTGCCAGCAGTTTATGGAAGGGGAGGGGGACAGAGGCGTTCTTC
TRBJ2-7 | - | TRBV7-9 | - | CASSFQMTRPLEQYF | TGTGCCAGCAGCTTTCAGATGACTCGTCCGCTTGAGCAGTACTTC
TRBJ2-1 | - | TRBV4-3 | - | CASSPYVEGVLNEQFF | TGCGCCAGCAGCCCCTATGTTGAGGGAGTCTTGAATGAGCAGTTCTTC
TRBJ1-6 | - | TRBV3-1/TRBV3-2 | - | CASSSLTGSPLHF | TGTGCCAGCAGCTCTTTAACCGGTTCACCCCTCCACTTT
TRBJ2-2 | - | TRBV29-1 | - | CSVAGPNTGELFF | TGCAGCGTAGCCGGACCGAACACCGGGGAGCTGTTTTTT
TRBJ2-3 | - | TRBV4-3 | - | CASSQGRGTDTQYF | TGCGCCAGCAGCCAAGGGAGGGGGACAGATACGCAGTATTTT
TRBJ2-3 | few | TRBV19 | - | CASSIGGAEDTQYF | TGTGCCAGTAGTATTGGGGGGGCGGAAGATACGCAGTATTTT
TRBJ1-5 | - | TRBV9 | - | CASSASESQPQHF | TGTGCCAGCAGCGCTTCAGAAAGCCAGCCCCAGCATTTT
TRBJ2-7 | - | TRBV5-6 | - | CASSPVGSYEQYF | TGTGCCAGCAGTCCCGTGGGGTCGTACGAGCAGTACTTC
TRBJ1-1 | - | TRBV5-4 | - | CASSLEQGLGMNTEAFF | TGTGCCAGCAGCTTGGAACAGGGTTTAGGAATGAACACTGAAGCTTTCTTT
TRBJ2-2 | once | TRBV6-2/TRBV6-3 | - | CASSYSGRTGELFF | TGTGCCAGCAGTTACTCGGGCAGGACCGGGGAGCTGTTTTTT